A single sample gave rise to the 2 T cell receptor beta chains below, sequenced in a study of blood T cell repertoires in COVID-19. TCRdb's table, derived via immunoSEQ multiplex PCR, lists solely in-frame clones and lacks some. The sample holds about 310,000 clones, over 75% seen once. The sequenced sample consisted of PBMCs or T cells enriched from blood (not recorded which). These receptors all come from a woman between 35 and 50 years old who had recovered from COVID-19.

V and J are TRBV6-5 and TRBJ1-3, with unresolved D. This CDR3 has 13 amino acids. V was shortened by 1 base and J by 8 bases, with 9 bases between the two germline ends. Germline V gene sequence: CDR1 MNHEY, CDR2 SVGAGI. In DNA, the CDR3 is TGTGCCAGCAGTTACTACAACCTGGACACCATATATTTT. Translating it yields CASSYYNLDTIYF.

The CDR3 bases are TGTGCCAGCAGTTATCCCGACAGGGCCACTGAAGCTTTCTTT. Amino acids: CASSYPDRATEAFF. The V call is TRBV6-5, the J call TRBJ1-1; TRBD1 matches at 7 bases. V shed 3 bases and J 4 bases; nucleotides not matched to a gene: 5. Germline assignment: CDR1 MNHEY and CDR2 SVGAGI. The length of the CDR3 is 14 residues.